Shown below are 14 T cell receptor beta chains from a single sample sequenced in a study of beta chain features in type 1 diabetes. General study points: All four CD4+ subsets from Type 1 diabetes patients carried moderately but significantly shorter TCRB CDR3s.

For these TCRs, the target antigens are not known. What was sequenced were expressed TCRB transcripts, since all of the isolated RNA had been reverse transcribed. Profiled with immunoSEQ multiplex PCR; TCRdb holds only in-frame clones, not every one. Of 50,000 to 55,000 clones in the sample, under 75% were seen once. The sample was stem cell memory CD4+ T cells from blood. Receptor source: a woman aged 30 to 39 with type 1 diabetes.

The CDR3 region is CASSLQGIMFSTGELFF. The CDR3 nucleotides read TGCGCCAGCAGCTTACAGGGGATTATGTTTAGCACCGGGGAGCTGTTTTTT. The rearrangement links TRBV5-1 to TRBJ2-2, with 7 nucleotides matching TRBD1. J gave up 4 bases and V 2 bases, and 11 bases lay outside the gene matches. Germline V gene lookup returns CDR1 SGHRS and CDR2 YFSETQ. This CDR3 has 17 amino acids.

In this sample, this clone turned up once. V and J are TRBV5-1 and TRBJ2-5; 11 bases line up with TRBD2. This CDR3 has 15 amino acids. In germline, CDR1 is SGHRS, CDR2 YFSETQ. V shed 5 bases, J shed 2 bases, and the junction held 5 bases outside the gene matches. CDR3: CASRPGTSGQETQYF. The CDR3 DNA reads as TGCGCCAGCAGACCCGGGACTAGCGGACAAGAGACCCAGTACTTC.

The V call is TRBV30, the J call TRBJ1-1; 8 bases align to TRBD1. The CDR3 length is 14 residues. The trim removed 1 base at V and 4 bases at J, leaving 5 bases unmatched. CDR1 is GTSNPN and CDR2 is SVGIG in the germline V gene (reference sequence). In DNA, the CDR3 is TGTGCCTGGAGTGCCGGGACAGGAGGCACTGAAGCTTTCTTT. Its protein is CAWSAGTGGTEAFF.

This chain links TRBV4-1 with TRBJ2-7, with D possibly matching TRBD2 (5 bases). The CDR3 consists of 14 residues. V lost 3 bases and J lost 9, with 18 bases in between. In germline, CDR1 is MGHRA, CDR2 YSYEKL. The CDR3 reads CASSQPEIALRQYF. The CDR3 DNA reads TGCGCCAGCAGCCAGCCGGAAATAGCGCTGAGGCAGTACTTC.

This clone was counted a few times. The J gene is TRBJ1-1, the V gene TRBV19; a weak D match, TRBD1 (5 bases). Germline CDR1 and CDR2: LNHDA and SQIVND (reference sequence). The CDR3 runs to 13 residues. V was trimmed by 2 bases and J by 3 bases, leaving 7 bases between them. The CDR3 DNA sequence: TGTGCCAGTAGTATAACCAGGGACACTGAAGCTTTCTTT. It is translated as CASSITRDTEAFF.

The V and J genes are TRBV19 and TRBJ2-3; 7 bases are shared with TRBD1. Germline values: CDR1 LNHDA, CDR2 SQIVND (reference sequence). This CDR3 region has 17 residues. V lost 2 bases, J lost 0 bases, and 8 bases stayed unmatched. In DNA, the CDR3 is TGTGCCAGTAGTATACAATGGCAAGGGGGCAGCACAGATACGCAGTATTTT. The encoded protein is CASSIQWQGGSTDTQYF.

The CDR3 DNA is TGTGCCAGCGCTGGGCTAGCGGTCACAGATACGCAGTATTTT. Protein: CASAGLAVTDTQYF. The gene calls are TRBV7-8 and TRBJ2-3; 7 positions agree with TRBD2. J lost 2 bases, V lost 8 bases, and 7 bases had no gene match. The CDR3 is 14 amino acids. CDR1 is SGHVS and CDR2 is FQNEAQ in the germline V gene.

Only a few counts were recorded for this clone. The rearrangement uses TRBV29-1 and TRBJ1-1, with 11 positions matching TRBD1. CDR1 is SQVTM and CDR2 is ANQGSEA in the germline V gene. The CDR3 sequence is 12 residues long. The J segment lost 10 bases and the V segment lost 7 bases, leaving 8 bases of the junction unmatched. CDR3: CSADGQGARAFF. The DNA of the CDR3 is TGCAGCGCGGACGGACAGGGGGCGCGAGCTTTCTTT.

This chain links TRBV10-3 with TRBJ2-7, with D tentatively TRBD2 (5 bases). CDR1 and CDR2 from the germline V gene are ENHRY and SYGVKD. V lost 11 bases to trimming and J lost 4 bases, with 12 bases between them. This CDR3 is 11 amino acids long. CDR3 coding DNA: TGTGCCGCCGGAGAGGGATACGAGCAGTACTTC. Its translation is CAAGEGYEQYF.

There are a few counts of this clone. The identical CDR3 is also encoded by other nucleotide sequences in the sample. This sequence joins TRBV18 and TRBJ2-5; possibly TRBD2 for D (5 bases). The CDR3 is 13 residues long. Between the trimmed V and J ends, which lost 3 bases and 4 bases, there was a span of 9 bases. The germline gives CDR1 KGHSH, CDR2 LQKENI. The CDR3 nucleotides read TGTGCCAGCTCACCGGCGGGTAGAGAGACCCAGTACTTC. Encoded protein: CASSPAGRETQYF.

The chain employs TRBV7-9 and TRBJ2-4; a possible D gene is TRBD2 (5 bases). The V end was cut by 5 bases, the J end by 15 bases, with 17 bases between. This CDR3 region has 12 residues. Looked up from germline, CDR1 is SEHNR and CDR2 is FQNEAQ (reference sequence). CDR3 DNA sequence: TGTGCCAGCAGCCCCATCACTAGATTGGCGTACTTC. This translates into CASSPITRLAYF.

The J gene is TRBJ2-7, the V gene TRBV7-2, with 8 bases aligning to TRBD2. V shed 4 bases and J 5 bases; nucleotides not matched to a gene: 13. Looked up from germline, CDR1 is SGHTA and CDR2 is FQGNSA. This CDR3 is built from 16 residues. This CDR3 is CASSSVPFGRAHEQYF. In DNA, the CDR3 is TGTGCCAGCAGCTCCGTGCCCTTCGGGAGGGCCCACGAGCAGTACTTC.

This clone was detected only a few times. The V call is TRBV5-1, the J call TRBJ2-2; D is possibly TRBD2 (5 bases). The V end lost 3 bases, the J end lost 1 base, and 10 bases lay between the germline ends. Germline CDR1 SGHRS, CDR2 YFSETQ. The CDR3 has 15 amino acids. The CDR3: CASSSGIKNTGELFF. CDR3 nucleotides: TGCGCCAGCAGCTCCGGGATTAAGAACACCGGGGAGCTGTTTTTT.

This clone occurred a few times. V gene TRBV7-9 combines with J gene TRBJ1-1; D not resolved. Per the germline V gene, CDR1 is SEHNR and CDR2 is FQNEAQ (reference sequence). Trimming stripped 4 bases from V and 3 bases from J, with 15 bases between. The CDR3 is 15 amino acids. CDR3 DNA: TGTGCCAGCAGCTCTCTCTTCTTCCGGGACACTGAAGCTTTCTTT. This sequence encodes CASSSLFFRDTEAFF.